The clone carrying this TCR beta chain was observed at least ten times. RNA transcripts provided the source from which TCR beta CDR3 regions were amplified. Primed by the HTBI set, a first-round RT-PCR was run on the TCR CDR3. TCRdb fed the multiplex PCR reads into MiXCR, producing one record per CDR3 protein. The sample has about 590,000 distinct CDR3 sequences; 15% to 19% are singletons. The data stem from a study of T cells in Graves' hyperthyroidism and ophthalmopathy. The V gene's germline CDR1 is SNHLY and CDR2 FYNNEI. The CDR3 is 13 residues long. The ends were cut back, 2 bases at V and 5 bases at J, with 10 bases in the middle. The patients, who ranged from 18 to 65 in age, presented with newly diagnosed hyperthyroidism lasting under 2 months. Diagnosis rested on symptoms, serum thyroxine and TRAb, thyroid ultrasound, and orbital computed tomography.

The material sequenced was blood. This chain connects TRBV2 to TRBJ2-7; D is ambiguous. This clonotype originated in a woman between 25 and 40 years old with Graves' hyperthyroidism. CDR3 in amino acids: CASSESAVHEQYF. DNA for the CDR3: TGTGCCAGCAGTGAAAGCGCGGTCCACGAGCAGTACTTC.